This T cell receptor (beta chain) emerged from a study of cytomegalovirus exposure and HLA in healthy donors. Germline-derived CDR1 and CDR2 are SGHDT and YYEEEE. The CDR3 spans 16 residues. The junction had 7 bases not matched to a gene; V was cut back by 1 base and J by 2 bases. Researchers ran the PCR with 60 Vbeta and 13 Jbeta primers. Method: immunoSEQ multiplex PCR; TCRdb's copy keeps in-frame clones and lacks some. The top ten hold 2.9% of the sample, which has some 180,000 clones, roughly three quarters seen once. This receptor was obtained from a male donor in good health and CMV-seronegative. The chain combines TRBV5-6 with TRBJ2-3, with 7 bases aligning to TRBD1. The sequencing input was PBMCs. CDR3 protein: CASSLYRDSYTDTQYF. DNA for the CDR3: TGTGCCAGCAGCTTGTACAGGGACAGTTACACAGATACGCAGTATTTT.